This TCR beta chain is from a study of Graves' ophthalmopathy and Graves' hyperthyroidism. In the study overall: Specimen type is peripheral blood, obtained at initial diagnosis before any treatment. Notes on the study in general: Using 13 signatures, a model distinguished ophthalmopathy from stable hyperthyroidism, reaching roughly 90% sensitivity and 81.08% specificity. Sensitivity reached more than 70% and specificity around 76% when the model predicted ophthalmopathy progression.

The sample holds many counts of this clonotype. Its antigen remains unidentified. Amplification of the TCR beta CDR3 regions used RNA transcripts (as template). The workflow started with a first-round RT-PCR run with HTBI primers and then moved on to a second-round multiplex PCR. TCRdb fed the multiplex PCR reads into MiXCR, producing one record per CDR3 protein. The sample carries 150,000 to 200,000 distinct CDR3 sequences, just under 40% recorded once. Under 3 months in duration, the ophthalmopathy in affected donors had moderate-to-severe activity, CAS ≥3 and NOSPECS ≥4. Looked up from germline, CDR1 is LGHDT and CDR2 is YNNKEL (reference sequence). V lost 4 bases, J lost 0 bases, and 13 bases lay in between. CDR3 size: 15 residues.

The clonotype comes from a man younger than 45 with Graves' ophthalmopathy. The sample was peripheral blood. This sequence joins TRBV3-1 and TRBJ2-7; D may match TRBD1 or TRBD2 (5 bases each). Here the CDR3 reads CASSLEAGTSYEQYF. CDR3 nucleotides: TGTGCCAGCAGCCTCGAAGCCGGGACCTCCTACGAGCAGTACTTC.